This record concerns one T cell receptor beta chain sequence. Antigen specificity is unknown. The entry originates in a study of regulatory T cells in long-lasting Graves disease. Sample time point: persistent/refractory GD, antithyroid drugs over 5 years with positive TRAb. Extracted PBMC RNA gave rise to the TCR library. A roughly 9-milliliter sample of peripheral blood was drawn into EDTA tubes. Arm-PCR of CDR3 regions with iRepertoire HTBI primers generated TCR beta libraries. TCRdb re-called the multiplex PCR reads through MiXCR, storing one row per CDR3 protein. Among over 650,000 distinct CDR3 sequences listed, around 32% were seen once. CDR1 and CDR2 (germline): LNHDA, SQIVND (reference sequence). V lost 3 bases, J lost 0 bases, and 8 bases lay in between. CDR3 length: 14 amino acids. Whole-study findings and limits: Persistent patients had a count of shared public clonotypes (about 2,700) that exceeded that of new patients (about 930).

The rearrangement uses TRBV19 and TRBJ1-2; no clear D gene. Sequences were derived from peripheral blood mononuclear cells (PBMCs), sampled when the disease was refractory, from a patient treated with antithyroid drugs. The receptor's source is a female donor with Graves disease. The CDR3: CASSMEAANYGYTF. The CDR3 DNA reads as TGTGCCAGTAGTATGGAGGCAGCTAACTATGGCTACACCTTC.